The 8 T cell receptor beta chains presented below share a single source sample, sequenced in a study of Ad26.COV2.S vaccination and SARS-CoV-2 variants. Treatment defined: around 19 received Ad26.COV2.S at low or high dose, single or two shots; about five received placebo; per-sample allocation not given. Material that was analyzed had been drawn on day 63 after the first vaccine or placebo injection. Method: immunoSEQ multiplex PCR; TCRdb's copy keeps in-frame clones and lacks some. Counted here are approximately 450,000 clones, 90% occurring once; the ten biggest clones make up 9% to 15%. The material sequenced was peripheral blood, taken in a trial of Ad26.COV2.S vaccine versus placebo. These receptors were collected from a person aged 18-60 years who received the Ad26.COV2.S COVID-19 vaccine or a placebo.

This clone is a singleton in its sample. The V gene is TRBV27, the J gene TRBJ1-1, with D uncertain. Between the trimmed V and J ends, which lost 8 bases and 7 bases, there was a span of 14 bases. The germline gives CDR1 MNHEY, CDR2 SMNVEV (reference sequence). CDR3 length equals 12 residues. The CDR3 is CASRPGSGEAFF. The CDR3 coding sequence is TGTGCCAGCCGCCCGGGGTCCGGTGAAGCTTTCTTT.

This chain joins TRBV7-2 and TRBJ2-7; possible D gene TRBD2, 5 bases. CDR1 is SGHTA and CDR2 is FQGNSA in the germline V gene. V lost 3 bases and J lost 5, with 14 bases in between. This CDR3 is built from 14 residues. CDR3 amino acids: CASSFGIPRDEQYF. CDR3 DNA: TGTGCCAGCAGCTTCGGAATCCCGAGGGACGAGCAGTACTTC. Based on the CDR3 plus reference TRBV7-2 and TRBJ2-7, the full variable domain is GAGVSQSPSNKVTEKGKDVELRCDPISGHTALYWYRQSLGQGLEFLIYFQGNSAPDKSGLPSDRFSAERTGGSVSTLTIQRTQQEDSAVYLCASSFGIPRDEQYFGPGTRLTVT.

This chain links TRBV19 with TRBJ2-2; D unresolved. CDR1 is LNHDA, CDR2 SQIVND, per germline (reference sequence). The V end lost 5 bases, the J end lost 4 bases, and 5 bases lay between the germline ends. The CDR3 is 12 amino acids. The CDR3 nucleotides are TGTGCCAGTAGTGAACTCACCGGGGAGCTGTTTTTT. This sequence encodes CASSELTGELFF.

The rearrangement uses TRBV2 and TRBJ1-6, with D perhaps matching TRBD1 (5 bases). Germline V gene data show CDR1 as SNHLY and CDR2 as FYNNEI. The CDR3 runs 16 residues. Deletions cut 6 bases from V and 3 bases from J, with 15 bases between. DNA of the CDR3: TGTGCCAGCAGGGGCCCCGGCACAGGCTATAATTCACCCCTCCACTTT. This gives the protein CASRGPGTGYNSPLHF.

The gene calls are TRBV2 and TRBJ2-6, with D maybe TRBD1 (6 bases). V was trimmed by 2 bases and J by 1 base, leaving 6 bases between them. Germline V gene data show CDR1 as SNHLY and CDR2 as FYNNEI. The CDR3 is 15 amino acids. The CDR3 coding sequence is TGTGCCAGCAGTGAAAGGGGGTCTGGGGCCAACGTCCTGACTTTC. It translates to CASSERGSGANVLTF.

This clone appeared once. The J gene is TRBJ1-2, the V gene TRBV19; maybe TRBD1 (5 bases). The germline gives CDR1 LNHDA, CDR2 SQIVND (reference sequence). The CDR3 is made up of 13 amino acids. V dropped 5 bases and J dropped 7 bases, with 14 bases sitting between them. CDR3 in DNA: TGTGCCAGTAGTCCCCGGACAACGCTTGGCTACACCTTC. Its translation is CASSPRTTLGYTF.

V usage is TRBV7-9 and J usage is TRBJ1-1, with D maybe TRBD1 (6 bases). This CDR3 spans 15 amino acids. V shed 5 bases and J shed 1 base, with 14 bases lying between them. Per germline, CDR1 SEHNR and CDR2 FQNEAQ (reference sequence). The CDR3 DNA sequence: TGTGCCAGCAGCAAACCCAGGGGAAGGAACACTGAAGCTTTCTTT. Its translation is CASSKPRGRNTEAFF.

The chain carries TRBV6-5 and TRBJ1-2; 8 bases match TRBD1. The V gene's germline CDR1 is MNHEY and CDR2 SVGAGI. The CDR3 has 15 amino acids. V shed 7 bases and J 5 bases; nucleotides not matched to a gene: 12. CDR3 bases: TGTGCCAGCACCGCAGGGGGCCCAGATGTATATGGCTACACCTTC. It is translated as CASTAGGPDVYGYTF.